This TCR beta chain was recorded in a study of CD8 T cells in ankylosing spondylitis. Overall study findings and caveats: Within peripheral blood, clones linked to disease were CD8+ and relatively rare. Reports say disease-linked clones showed up significantly more in matched ankylosing spondylitis synovial fluid. Ankylosing spondylitis blood seemed to carry a telltale TCR beta motif made of about 8 highly homologous variants.

With respect to this clonotype: As yet, its antigen is unknown.

Libraries of TCR beta came from quantitative 5'-RACE with molecular barcodes. From the 5' RACE reads, TCRdb called clonotypes with MiXCR, one entry per CDR3 protein. The data show 150,000 to 200,000 distinct CDR3 sequences, around 13% seen once. The V gene's germline CDR1 is SQVTM and CDR2 ANQGSEA. Trimming removed 7 bases from V and 0 bases from J, with 9 bases in between. The CDR3 consists of 12 residues. This TCR was sampled from a female donor with ankylosing spondylitis or in good health (not recorded which). The chain combines TRBV29-1 with TRBJ1-1, with no clear D. The specimen was blood, either unsorted or a sorted T cell fraction (not recorded which). The CDR3 region has the DNA TGCAGCGCTACCAGAGTGAACACTGAAGCTTTCTTT. It codes for CSATRVNTEAFF. Filled out from reference TRBV29-1 and TRBJ1-1, the complete variable domain reads SAVISQKPSRDICQRGTSLTIQCQVDSQVTMMFWYRQQPGQSLTLIATANQGSEATYESGFVIDKFPISRPNLTFSTLTVSNMSPEDSSIYLCSATRVNTEAFFGQGTRLTVV.